One and the same sample provided the 27 T cell receptor beta chains below, sequenced in a study of blood T cell repertoires in COVID-19. TCRdb keeps only in-frame clones here, not all; method: immunoSEQ multiplex PCR. The table includes some 89,000 clones, around 80% detected once. Sample: peripheral blood. The receptors originated from a woman of 80 years or more with acute or convalescent COVID-19.

The genes are TRBV4-2 and TRBJ2-3; the match to TRBD2 covers 8 bases. This CDR3 spans 17 amino acids. The ends lost 0 bases at V and 2 bases at J; junction bases unmatched: 7. Per the germline V gene, CDR1 is LGHNA and CDR2 is YNFKEQ. For the CDR3, the DNA is TGTGCCAGCAGCCAAGATGTAGGCGGGAGGACCACAGATACGCAGTATTTT. This codes for CASSQDVGGRTTDTQYF.

This clone was counted a single time. The CDR3 loop reads CASSLIGRQRVEETQYF. For the CDR3, the DNA is TGTGCCAGCAGCCTCATTGGACGGCAGAGGGTGGAAGAGACCCAGTACTTC. The V gene is TRBV7-2, the J gene TRBJ2-5; maybe TRBD2 (5 bases). The germline CDR1 and CDR2 sequences are SGHTA and FQGNSA. The germline V and J ends were trimmed by 5 bases and 3 bases, with 22 bases remaining between them. CDR3 length: 17 amino acids.

The V and J genes are TRBV28 and TRBJ1-5, with a tentative D call TRBD1 (5 bases). This CDR3 has 12 residues. Germline V CDR1 and CDR2: MDHEN, SYDVKM. V was clipped by 6 bases and J by 8 bases, with 11 bases between them. CDR3 in amino acids: CASRGTPKPQHF. As DNA, the CDR3 is TGTGCCAGCAGGGGGACTCCCAAGCCCCAGCATTTT.

The chain employs TRBV14 and TRBJ2-1, with 13 bases identical to TRBD2. V trimming: 4 bases; J trimming: 0 bases; junction bases outside the gene matches: 0. Germline CDR1 SGHDN, CDR2 FVKESK. CDR3 length: 16 residues. CDR3 residues: CASSRTSGSSYNEQFF. The CDR3 coding sequence is TGTGCCAGCAGCCGGACTAGCGGGAGCTCCTACAATGAGCAGTTCTTC.

This clone has just a few counts. The chain combines TRBV7-6 with TRBJ2-7; 9 bases agree with TRBD1. This CDR3 comprises 18 residues. Germline CDR1 SGHVS, CDR2 FNYEAQ. The junction had 18 bases not matched to a gene; V was cut back by 6 bases and J by 3 bases. The CDR3 here is CASSLTDRGPEGYYEQYF. CDR3 nucleotides: TGTGCCAGCAGTCTAACGGACAGGGGCCCAGAGGGCTACTACGAGCAGTACTTC.

The V call is TRBV5-1, the J call TRBJ2-3; TRBD1 is a possible D gene (6 bases). This CDR3 has 16 amino acids. V shed 1 base and J shed 4 bases, with 16 bases lying between them. Germline V lookup: CDR1 SGHRS, CDR2 YFSETQ. CDR3 nucleotides: TGCGCCAGCAGCTTGTGGGGGTTAGCAGGGGCAGATACGCAGTATTTT. Translated: CASSLWGLAGADTQYF.

This CDR3 reads CASSLTGTRGYTF. For the CDR3, the DNA is TGTGCCAGCAGCTTGACAGGGACTCGTGGCTACACCTTC. The chain combines TRBV7-2 with TRBJ1-2; 7 bases map to TRBD1. V lost 3 bases to trimming and J lost 7 bases; unmatched junction nucleotides: 5. The CDR3 is 13 amino acids. The germline V gene has CDR1 SGHTA and CDR2 FQGNSA.

This chain links TRBV7-2 with TRBJ2-3, with 7 bases that match TRBD2. Germline assignment: CDR1 SGHTA and CDR2 FQGNSA. The V segment lost 0 bases and the J segment 3 bases; nucleotides outside the gene matches: 6. The CDR3 extends over 16 amino acids. CDR3 region: CASSLAPGAGTDTQYF. DNA of the CDR3: TGTGCCAGCAGCTTAGCGCCGGGAGCGGGAACAGATACGCAGTATTTT.

This clone was recorded only once. This sequence joins TRBV5-5 and TRBJ2-7; possibly TRBD2 for D (5 bases). Per the germline V gene, CDR1 is SGHKS and CDR2 is YYEKEE (reference sequence). V dropped 6 bases and J dropped 0 bases, with 10 bases sitting between them. The CDR3 contains 13 residues. CDR3 bases: TGTGCCAGCATCACCGGGGACTCCTACGAGCAGTACTTC. Amino acids: CASITGDSYEQYF.

This clone occurred a few times. J is TRBJ2-1 and V is TRBV14, with D maybe TRBD2 (6 bases). V was trimmed by 4 bases and J by 13 bases, leaving 14 bases between them. The CDR3 is made up of 12 amino acids. Germline values: CDR1 SGHDN, CDR2 FVKESK. This chain's CDR3 is CASSLQPSVQFF. The DNA of the CDR3 is TGTGCCAGCAGCCTCCAACCTAGCGTACAGTTCTTC.

This rearrangement joins TRBV5-1 to TRBJ2-1; D unclear. Deletions cut 1 base from V and 0 bases from J, with 8 bases between. The CDR3 runs to 15 residues. Germline V gene lookup returns CDR1 SGHRS and CDR2 YFSETQ. The CDR3 region is CASSLTQSSYNEQFF. In DNA form, the CDR3 reads TGCGCCAGCAGCTTGACACAGAGCTCCTACAATGAGCAGTTCTTC.

The chain joins TRBV10-3 to TRBJ2-3, with 9 bases fitting TRBD2. The germline V gene encodes CDR1 ENHRY and CDR2 SYGVKD. V dropped 6 bases and J dropped 5; count of bases not matched to a gene: 9. This CDR3 is built from 15 residues. CDR3 in amino acids: CAISSSSGGIDTQYF. DNA of the CDR3: TGTGCCATCAGCTCTTCGAGCGGGGGGATAGATACGCAGTATTTT.

This chain links TRBV5-4 with TRBJ2-7; perhaps TRBD1 as D (5 bases). Trimming cost V 1 base and J 7 bases, with 18 bases left between them. This CDR3 region has 15 residues. The germline V gene has CDR1 SGHNT and CDR2 YYREEE (reference sequence). Here the CDR3 DNA reads TGTGCCAGCAGCTTGAGCAGGGATCTGGTGATTGAGCAGTACTTC. It encodes CASSLSRDLVIEQYF.

The chain couples TRBV18 to TRBJ1-5; D might be TRBD1 (6 bases). The V end lost 5 bases, the J end lost 1 base, and 12 bases lay between the germline ends. Germline V CDR1 and CDR2: KGHSH, LQKENI. CDR3 size: 15 residues. CDR3 nucleotide sequence: TGTGCCAGCTCAAACACAGGGTCCAGCAATCAGCCCCAGCATTTT. Its protein product is CASSNTGSSNQPQHF.

This clone showed up just a few times. The V call is TRBV3-1 (or the pseudogene TRBV3-2), the J call TRBJ2-3; D possibly corresponds to TRBD2 (6 bases). Germline V gives CDR1 LGHDT, CDR2 YNNKEL (reference sequence). This CDR3 is built from 15 residues. V was pared by 4 bases and J by 3 bases, with 14 bases between. CDR3 in amino acids: CASSLGREGTDTQYF. The CDR3 DNA sequence: TGTGCCAGCAGCCTAGGGCGGGAAGGTACAGATACGCAGTATTTT.

The chain joins TRBV5-1 to TRBJ1-2, with TRBD1 matching over 9 bases. The CDR3 contains 13 residues. V lost 4 bases, J lost 7 bases, and 5 bases stayed unmatched. Germline V gene lookup returns CDR1 SGHRS and CDR2 YFSETQ. Here the CDR3 reads CASSDTGGFGYTF. The CDR3 DNA reads TGCGCCAGCAGCGACACAGGGGGCTTTGGCTACACCTTC.

The chain has TRBV15 and TRBJ1-5; 11 positions agree with TRBD1. The CDR3 runs to 15 residues. CDR1 LNHNV and CDR2 YYDKDF come from the germline V gene (reference sequence). V was clipped by 2 bases and J by 7 bases; unmatched bases: 4. CDR3 sequence reads: CATSRPGTGGQPQHF. The CDR3 nucleotides are TGTGCCACCAGCAGACCCGGGACAGGGGGACAGCCCCAGCATTTT.

This rearrangement joins TRBV5-1 to TRBJ2-7; 8 bases line up with TRBD1. This CDR3 is built from 16 residues. Germline assignment: CDR1 SGHRS and CDR2 YFSETQ. V trimming: 0 bases; J trimming: 2 bases; junction bases outside the gene matches: 7. CDR3 bases: TGCGCCAGCAGCTTGGCCGCGACAGGGGACCCCTACGAGCAGTACTTC. Protein: CASSLAATGDPYEQYF.

This sequence joins TRBV10-2 and TRBJ1-5, with D maybe TRBD1 (6 bases). This CDR3 comprises 15 residues. Trimming shortened V by 3 bases and J by 2 bases, and 11 bases separated the two germline ends. CDR1 is WSHSY and CDR2 is SAAADI in the germline V gene. The CDR3 DNA is TGCGCCAGCAGTGATAGGAGGACAGGCAATCAGCCCCAGCATTTT. It specifies CASSDRRTGNQPQHF.

The genes are TRBV21-1 and TRBJ1-3; no check of the table's D call, TRBD1, against the DNA was made. TRBV21-1 is reported as a pseudogene. The CDR3 covers 14 residues. In DNA form, the CDR3 reads TGTGCCAGCAGCAAAAGGACATCTGGAAACACCATATATTTT. This encodes CASSKRTSGNTIYF.

The chain is built from TRBV20-1 and TRBJ1-1; D call uncertain. This CDR3 has 13 residues. Germline lookup yields CDR1 DFQATT and CDR2 SNEGSKA (reference sequence). Trimming pared 3 bases from V and 2 bases from J, leaving 10 bases between. The CDR3 nucleotides are TGCAGTGCTAGTGTCTCCGGTAACACTGAAGCTTTCTTT. This sequence encodes CSASVSGNTEAFF.

The chain combines TRBV2 with TRBJ2-5, with 8 bases fitting TRBD1. The V gene end was trimmed by 11 bases and the J gene end by 5 bases; junction bases not matched to a gene: 19. Per germline, CDR1 SNHLY and CDR2 FYNNEI. The CDR3 sequence is 16 residues long. The CDR3 nucleotides are TGTGCCGGCCGGGGACAGGAGGGCCTGCGGCGTGAGACCCAGTACTTC. As protein: CAGRGQEGLRRETQYF.

The chain carries TRBV6-5 and TRBJ2-7; TRBD2 matches 8 bases. The CDR3 has 15 residues. The germline gives CDR1 MNHEY, CDR2 SVGAGI. The junction had 7 bases not matched to a gene; V was cut back by 4 bases and J by 2 bases. The DNA for the CDR3 is TGTGCCAGCAGTTCACAAGCGGGAGCCCCCTACGAGCAGTACTTC. This sequence encodes CASSSQAGAPYEQYF.

The rearrangement uses TRBV3-1 (or the pseudogene TRBV3-2) and TRBJ1-1; D possibly corresponds to TRBD1 (5 bases). The CDR3 consists of 12 residues. The germline V and J ends were trimmed by 10 bases and 4 bases, with 13 bases remaining between them. Germline values: CDR1 LGHDT, CDR2 YNNKEL (reference sequence). CDR3 nucleotide sequence: TGTGCCACCACAAATCAGGGCACTGAAGCTTTCTTT. Its protein is CATTNQGTEAFF.

V usage is TRBV19 and J usage is TRBJ1-5; TRBD1 matches at 7 bases. Germline V lookup: CDR1 LNHDA, CDR2 SQIVND (reference sequence). V was pared by 10 bases and J by 5 bases, with 8 bases of the junction left unmatched. The length of the CDR3 is 13 residues. The DNA for the CDR3 is TGTGCCACCTCGACAGGGCTTCATCAGCCCCAGCATTTT. Translating it yields CATSTGLHQPQHF. Together with reference TRBV19 and TRBJ1-5, the CDR3 gives the full variable domain: DGGITQSPKYLFRKEGQNVTLSCEQNLNHDAMYWYRQDPGQGLRLIYYSQIVNDFQKGDIAEGYSVSREKKESFPLTVTSAQKNPTAFYLCATSTGLHQPQHFGDGTRLSIL.

This rearrangement joins TRBV9 to TRBJ1-3, with TRBD1 identical over 7 bases. After removal of 5 bases from V and 4 bases from J, the junction contained 6 bases not matched to a gene. The CDR3 spans 14 residues. The germline CDR1 and CDR2 sequences are SGDLS and YYNGEE. The CDR3 region is CASRRDSAGNTIYF. For the CDR3, the DNA is TGTGCCAGCAGGCGGGACAGCGCAGGAAACACCATATATTTT.

The chain couples TRBV7-7 to TRBJ2-5; 9 bases line up with TRBD2. CDR3 size: 15 residues. Germline V gene lookup returns CDR1 SSHAT and CDR2 FNYEAQ (reference sequence). The V gene end was trimmed by 2 bases and the J gene end by 5 bases; junction bases not matched to a gene: 6. In DNA, the CDR3 is TGTGCCAGCAGCTTAATAGCGGGGGTGGGGGAGACCCAGTACTTC. Translating it yields CASSLIAGVGETQYF.